Detailed here is one T cell receptor beta chain. Sequencing was performed with immunoSEQ multiplex PCR; in TCRdb, only in-frame clones are kept and a portion is missing. The sample holds some 150,000 clones, 75% to 80% seen once. This sample is drawn from a study of blood T cell repertoires in COVID-19. For the study at large: Specimens from acute and convalescent COVID-19 originated in the United States, Italy and Spain.

V was clipped by 3 bases and J by 3 bases; unmatched bases: 5. Per germline, CDR1 SGHRS and CDR2 YFSETQ. CDR3 size: 17 residues. The sequenced sample consisted of peripheral blood. The receptor was derived from a woman aged 80 or over with acute or convalescent COVID-19. V usage is TRBV5-1 and J usage is TRBJ2-3; 15 bases are a match to TRBD2. The DNA for the CDR3 is TGCGCCAGCAGCTATGGGACTAGCGGGAGGTCGACAGATACGCAGTATTTT. Translating gives CASSYGTSGRSTDTQYF.